At least ten counts were recorded for the clone carrying this T cell receptor beta chain. The antigen is undetermined. The data derive from a study of identical twins. This CDR3 has 17 amino acids. Per germline, CDR1 SQVTM and CDR2 ANQGSEA. With 3 bases clipped from V and 6 bases from J, the junction kept 13 bases outside the gene matches. Study-level results: The presence of invariant MAIT and iNKT cells could partly confound analyses of zero-insertion sequences. When twins shared out-of-frame alpha sequences, those sequences had excess low generation probability.

It was template switching that added a universal primer site, and there were unique molecular identifiers on the cDNA. From the 5' RACE reads, TCRdb called clonotypes with MiXCR, one entry per CDR3 protein. The data show around 490,000 distinct CDR3 sequences, with about 15% seen just once and about 0.4% held by the top ten. These same records also appear under a second study, on yellow fever vaccine responses in identical twins.

The sequencing input was CD4+ T cells sorted from blood. The TCR sequence derives from a woman between 18 and 29 years old in good health. The gene calls are TRBV29-1 and TRBJ2-3; 12 bases map to TRBD2. Here the CDR3 reads CSVEEGLTSGRWDTQYF. CDR3 DNA: TGCAGCGTTGAGGAGGGCTTAACTAGCGGGAGGTGGGATACGCAGTATTTT.